This paragraph reports one T cell receptor (beta chain). Its antigen remains unknown. The data originate from a study of cytomegalovirus exposure and HLA in healthy donors. Study-wide points: Prior analysis indicated that the majority of TCR beta V segments exhibited productivity approximately 90% or approximately 30% of the time. Certain sequence variants were highly shared and formed a cluster, and this cluster was likely a sequencing artifact.

The PCR employed 60 Vbeta primers together with 13 Jbeta primers. Clones were sequenced by immunoSEQ multiplex PCR, and TCRdb holds only the in-frame ones, with some missing. This specimen shows some 140,000 clones; the ten leading clones hold roughly 1.4%. The V gene lost 4 bases and the J gene lost 6 bases, with 10 bases spanning the gap. Germline V CDR1 and CDR2: MNHEY, SVGAGI. The CDR3 runs to 14 residues. Sequences were obtained from PBMCs. This TCR was recovered from a woman between 35 and 50 years old in good health and CMV-seronegative. The chain carries TRBV6-5 and TRBJ1-6; D may be TRBD1 (5 bases). The CDR3 coding sequence is TGTGCCAGCAGTTTAGGGGCAGTTAATTCACCCCTCCACTTT. Translating it yields CASSLGAVNSPLHF.